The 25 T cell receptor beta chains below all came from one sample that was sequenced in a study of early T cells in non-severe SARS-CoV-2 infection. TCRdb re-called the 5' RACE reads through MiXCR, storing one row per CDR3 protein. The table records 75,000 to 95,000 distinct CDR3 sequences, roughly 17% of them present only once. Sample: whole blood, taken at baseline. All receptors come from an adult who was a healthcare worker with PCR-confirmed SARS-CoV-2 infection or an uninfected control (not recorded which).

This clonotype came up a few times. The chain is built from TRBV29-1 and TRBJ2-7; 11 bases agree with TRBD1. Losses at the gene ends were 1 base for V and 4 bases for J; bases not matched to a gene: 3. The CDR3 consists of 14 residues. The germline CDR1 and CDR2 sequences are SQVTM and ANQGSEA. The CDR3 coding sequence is TGCAGCGTTGAAGGGGGACAGGGGGGATACGAGCAGTACTTC. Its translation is CSVEGGQGGYEQYF.

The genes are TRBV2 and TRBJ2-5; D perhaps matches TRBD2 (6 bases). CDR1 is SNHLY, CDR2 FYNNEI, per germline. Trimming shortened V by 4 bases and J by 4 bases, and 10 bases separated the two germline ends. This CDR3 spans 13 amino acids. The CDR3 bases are TGTGCCAGCAGTGTTGAAGCGGGAGAGACCCAGTACTTC. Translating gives CASSVEAGETQYF.

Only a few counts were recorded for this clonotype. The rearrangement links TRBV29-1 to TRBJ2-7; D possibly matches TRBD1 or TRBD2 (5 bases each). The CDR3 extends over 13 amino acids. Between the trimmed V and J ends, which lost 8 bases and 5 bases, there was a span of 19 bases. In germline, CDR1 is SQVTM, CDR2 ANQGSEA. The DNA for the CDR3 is TGCAGCTTTGGCGGTGGGGGTAACCACGAGCAGTACTTC. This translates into CSFGGGGNHEQYF.

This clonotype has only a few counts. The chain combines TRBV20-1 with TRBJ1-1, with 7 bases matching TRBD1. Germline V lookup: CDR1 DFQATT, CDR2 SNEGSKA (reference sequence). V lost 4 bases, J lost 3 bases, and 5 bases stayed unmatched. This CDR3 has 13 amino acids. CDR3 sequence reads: CSAMGTADTEAFF. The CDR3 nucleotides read TGCAGTGCTATGGGGACAGCTGACACTGAAGCTTTCTTT.

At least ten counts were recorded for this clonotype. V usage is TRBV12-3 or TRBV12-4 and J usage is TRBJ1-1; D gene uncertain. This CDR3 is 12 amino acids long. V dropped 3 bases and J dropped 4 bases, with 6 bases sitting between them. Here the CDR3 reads CASSFFLTEAFF. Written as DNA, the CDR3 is TGTGCCAGCAGTTTTTTCCTCACTGAAGCTTTCTTT.

The CDR3 is CASRPYIDTQYF. The CDR3 region has the DNA TGTGCCAGCAGGCCCTATATAGATACGCAGTATTTT. V gene TRBV14 combines with J gene TRBJ2-3; D is unresolved. The CDR3 extends over 12 amino acids. The V end lost 6 bases, the J end lost 5 bases, and 9 bases lay between the germline ends. Germline V CDR1 and CDR2: SGHDN, FVKESK.

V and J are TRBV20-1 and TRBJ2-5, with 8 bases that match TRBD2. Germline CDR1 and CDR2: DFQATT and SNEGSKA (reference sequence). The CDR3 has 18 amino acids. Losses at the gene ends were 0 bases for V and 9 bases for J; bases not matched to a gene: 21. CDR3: CSARDPNLSGAGIVSQYF. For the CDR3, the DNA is TGCAGTGCTAGAGACCCCAATCTTAGCGGGGCCGGAATTGTGTCCCAGTACTTC.

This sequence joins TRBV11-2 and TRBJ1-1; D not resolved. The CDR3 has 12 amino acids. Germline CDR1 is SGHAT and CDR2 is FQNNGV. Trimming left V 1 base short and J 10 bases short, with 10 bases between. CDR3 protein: CASSLAGMGAFF. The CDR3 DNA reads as TGTGCCAGCAGCTTAGCGGGGATGGGAGCTTTCTTT.

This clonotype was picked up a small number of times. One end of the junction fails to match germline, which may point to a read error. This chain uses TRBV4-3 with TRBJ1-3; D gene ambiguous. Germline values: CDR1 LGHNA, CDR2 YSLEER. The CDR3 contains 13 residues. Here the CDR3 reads CASSQSSENTIYF. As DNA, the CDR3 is TGCGCCAGCAGCCAGAGCTCTGAAAACACCATATATTTT.

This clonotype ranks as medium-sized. CDR3 DNA: TGTGCCAGCAGCCCGGGACGTCACACCTCTGGAAACACCATATATTTT. It specifies CASSPGRHTSGNTIYF. The gene calls are TRBV7-9 and TRBJ1-3; D possibly corresponds to TRBD1 (5 bases). Trimming removed 5 bases from V and 0 bases from J, with 14 bases in between. The length of the CDR3 is 16 residues. The germline V gene encodes CDR1 SEHNR and CDR2 FQNEAQ (reference sequence).

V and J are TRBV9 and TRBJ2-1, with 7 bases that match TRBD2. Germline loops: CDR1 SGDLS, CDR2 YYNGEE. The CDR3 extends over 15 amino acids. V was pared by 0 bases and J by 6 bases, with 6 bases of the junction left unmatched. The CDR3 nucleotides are TGTGCCAGCAGCGTAGAGGCGGGAGCGGCCAATGAGCAGTTCTTC. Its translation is CASSVEAGAANEQFF.

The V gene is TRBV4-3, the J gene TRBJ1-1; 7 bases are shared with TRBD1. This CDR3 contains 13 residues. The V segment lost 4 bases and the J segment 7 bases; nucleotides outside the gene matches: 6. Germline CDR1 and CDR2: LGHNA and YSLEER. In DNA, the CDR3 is TGCGCCAGCAGCCGGGGGACAGCTCTTGAAGCTTTCTTT. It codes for CASSRGTALEAFF.

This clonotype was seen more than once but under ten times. CDR3 sequence reads: CASSIDLAGGAHFTEAFF. In nucleotides, the CDR3 is TGTGCCAGTAGTATAGATCTGGCAGGGGGCGCCCATTTCACTGAAGCTTTCTTT. The chain is built from TRBV19 and TRBJ1-1, with TRBD1 identical over 8 bases. Germline V lookup: CDR1 LNHDA, CDR2 SQIVND (reference sequence). This CDR3 has 18 residues. The trim removed 0 bases at V and 4 bases at J, leaving 13 bases unmatched.

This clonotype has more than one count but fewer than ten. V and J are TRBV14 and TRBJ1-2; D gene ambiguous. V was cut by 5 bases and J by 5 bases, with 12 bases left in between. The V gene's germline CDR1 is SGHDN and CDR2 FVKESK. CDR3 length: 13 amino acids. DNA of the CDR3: TGTGCCAGCAGCTTCGATCTCTCTTATGGCTACACCTTC. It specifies CASSFDLSYGYTF.

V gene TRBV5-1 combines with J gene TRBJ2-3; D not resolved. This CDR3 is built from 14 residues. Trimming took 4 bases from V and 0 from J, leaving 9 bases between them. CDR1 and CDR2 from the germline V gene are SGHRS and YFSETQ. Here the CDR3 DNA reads TGCGCCAGCAGCGCAGCCCAGAGCACAGATACGCAGTATTTT. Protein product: CASSAAQSTDTQYF.

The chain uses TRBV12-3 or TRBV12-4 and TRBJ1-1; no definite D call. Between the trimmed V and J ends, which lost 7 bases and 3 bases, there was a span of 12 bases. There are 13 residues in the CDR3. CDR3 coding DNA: TGTGCCAGCACCCTATTCCCAGACACTGAAGCTTTCTTT. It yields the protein CASTLFPDTEAFF.

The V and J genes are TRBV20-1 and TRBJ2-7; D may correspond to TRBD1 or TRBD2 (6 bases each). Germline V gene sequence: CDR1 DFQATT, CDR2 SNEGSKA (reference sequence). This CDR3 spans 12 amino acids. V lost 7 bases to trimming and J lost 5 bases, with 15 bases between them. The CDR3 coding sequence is TGCAGTGTACCGGTCGGGGGCAACGAGCAGTACTTC. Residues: CSVPVGGNEQYF.

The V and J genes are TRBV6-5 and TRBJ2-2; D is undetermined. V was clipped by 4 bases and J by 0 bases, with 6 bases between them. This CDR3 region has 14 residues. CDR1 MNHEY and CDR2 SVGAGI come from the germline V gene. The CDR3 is CASSLAPNTGELFF. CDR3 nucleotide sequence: TGTGCCAGCAGTTTGGCACCGAACACCGGGGAGCTGTTTTTT.

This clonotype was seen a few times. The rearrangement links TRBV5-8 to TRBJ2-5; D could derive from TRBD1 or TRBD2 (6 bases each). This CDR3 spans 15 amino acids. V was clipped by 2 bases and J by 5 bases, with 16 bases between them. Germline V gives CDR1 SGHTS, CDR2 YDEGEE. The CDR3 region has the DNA TGTGCCAGCAGCTTATATGGGGGGACAACGGAGACCCAGTACTTC. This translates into CASSLYGGTTETQYF.

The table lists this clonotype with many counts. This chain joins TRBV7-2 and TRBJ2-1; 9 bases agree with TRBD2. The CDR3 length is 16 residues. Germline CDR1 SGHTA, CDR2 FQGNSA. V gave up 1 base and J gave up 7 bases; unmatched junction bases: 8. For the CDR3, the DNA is TGTGCCAGCAGCTTAGTAGGAGTTCTAGCGGGGAATGAGCAGTTCTTC. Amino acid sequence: CASSLVGVLAGNEQFF.

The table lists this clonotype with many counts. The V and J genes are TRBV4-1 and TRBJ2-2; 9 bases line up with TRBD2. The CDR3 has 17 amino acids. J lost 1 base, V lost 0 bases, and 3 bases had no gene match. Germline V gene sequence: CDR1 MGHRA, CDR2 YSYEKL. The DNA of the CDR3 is TGCGCCAGCAGCCAAGATACTAGCGGGTTGAACACCGGGGAGCTGTTTTTT. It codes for CASSQDTSGLNTGELFF.

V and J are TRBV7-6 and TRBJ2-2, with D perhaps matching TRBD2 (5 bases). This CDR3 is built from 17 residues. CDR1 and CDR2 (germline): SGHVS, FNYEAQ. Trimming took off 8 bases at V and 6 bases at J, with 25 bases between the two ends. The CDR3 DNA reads TGTGCCAGCTCCAATAACCGGCCTTTCAGTAGCGCCGGGGAGCTGTTTTTT. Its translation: CASSNNRPFSSAGELFF.

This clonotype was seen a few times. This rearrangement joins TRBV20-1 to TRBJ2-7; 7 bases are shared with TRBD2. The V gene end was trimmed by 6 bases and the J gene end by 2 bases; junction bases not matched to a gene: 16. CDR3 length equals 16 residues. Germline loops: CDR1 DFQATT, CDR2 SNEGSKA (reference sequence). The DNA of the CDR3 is TGCAGTGCACCCCGTGGGGCCGGGACTACCACCTACGAGCAGTACTTC. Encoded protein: CSAPRGAGTTTYEQYF.

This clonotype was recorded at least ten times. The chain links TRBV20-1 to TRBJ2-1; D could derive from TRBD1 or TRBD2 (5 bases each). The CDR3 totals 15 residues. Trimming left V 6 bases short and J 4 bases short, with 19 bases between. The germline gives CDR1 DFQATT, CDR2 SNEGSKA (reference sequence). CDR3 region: CSAAGTGETYNEQFF. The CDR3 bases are TGCAGTGCGGCCGGGACGGGCGAGACTTACAATGAGCAGTTCTTC.

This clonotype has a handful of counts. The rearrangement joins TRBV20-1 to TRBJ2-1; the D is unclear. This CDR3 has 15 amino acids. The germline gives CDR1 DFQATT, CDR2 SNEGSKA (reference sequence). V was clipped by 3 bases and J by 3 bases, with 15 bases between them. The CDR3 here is CSASTEAYIYNEQFF. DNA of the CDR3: TGCAGTGCTAGTACAGAGGCCTACATCTACAATGAGCAGTTCTTC.